The 16 T cell receptor beta chains listed next were all sequenced from one sample in a study of shared clonotypes between healthy human individuals. Produced via immunoSEQ multiplex PCR; TCRdb's table is partial and in-frame only. The repertoire has about 490,000 clones, approximately 82% of them found once; the top ten carry about 12%. The specimen was PBMCs. The source is a middle-aged woman in good health. Some clones in this sample may be carry-over from other donors' samples.

This clone was seen a handful of times. This chain's CDR3 is CSVGSPGVNTEAFF. DNA of the CDR3: TGCAGCGTTGGGTCCCCAGGGGTGAACACTGAAGCTTTCTTT. This rearrangement joins TRBV29-1 to TRBJ1-1; possible D gene TRBD1, 6 bases. Germline assignment: CDR1 SQVTM and CDR2 ANQGSEA. The CDR3 runs to 14 residues. The germline V and J ends were trimmed by 4 bases and 0 bases, with 12 bases remaining between them. Looking up the rest from reference TRBV29-1 and TRBJ1-1 gives the full variable domain: SAVISQKPSRDICQRGTSLTIQCQVDSQVTMMFWYRQQPGQSLTLIATANQGSEATYESGFVIDKFPISRPNLTFSTLTVSNMSPEDSSIYLCSVGSPGVNTEAFFGQGTRLTVV.

In its sample, this clone was seen a few times. This chain connects TRBV5-4 to TRBJ2-7; D is undetermined. Per germline, CDR1 SGHNT and CDR2 YYREEE (reference sequence). Trimming took off 0 bases at V and 3 bases at J, with 4 bases between the two ends. The CDR3 covers 12 residues. The CDR3 DNA sequence: TGTGCCAGCAGCTTGGACGGCTACGAGCAGTACTTC. It yields the protein CASSLDGYEQYF.

The chain employs TRBV27 and TRBJ2-1; TRBD2 agrees at 9 bases. This CDR3 has 16 amino acids. Germline V lookup: CDR1 MNHEY, CDR2 SMNVEV (reference sequence). V dropped 5 bases and J dropped 9; count of bases not matched to a gene: 14. CDR3 sequence (DNA): TGTGCCAGCAGTAGAATAGCGGGAGTATCTGGGGGTGAGCAGTTCTTC. It codes for CASSRIAGVSGGEQFF.

V gene TRBV7-6 combines with J gene TRBJ1-5; D is unclear. Looked up from germline, CDR1 is SGHVS and CDR2 is FNYEAQ. Trimming removed 1 base from V and 4 bases from J, with 5 bases in between. The CDR3 spans 13 residues. The CDR3 bases are TGTGCCAGCAGCTTAGACCCTAATCAGCCCCAGCATTTT. It codes for CASSLDPNQPQHF.

The chain couples TRBV15 to TRBJ1-1; tentatively, D is TRBD1 (5 bases). The V gene lost 6 bases and the J gene lost 1 base, with 15 bases spanning the gap. CDR3 length: 15 amino acids. Germline CDR1 and CDR2: LNHNV and YYDKDF (reference sequence). The CDR3 is CATRPRDPRNTEAFF. The CDR3 nucleotides read TGTGCCACCAGACCTCGGGACCCTCGGAACACTGAAGCTTTCTTT.

The chain combines TRBV4-2 with TRBJ1-3; D is ambiguous. There are 16 residues in the CDR3. Germline lookup yields CDR1 LGHNA and CDR2 YNFKEQ. V lost 0 bases and J 2 bases, leaving 11 bases between the germline ends. In DNA form, the CDR3 reads TGTGCCAGCAGCCAAGACTTCTCGGCCGCTGGAAACACCATATATTTT. Its protein product is CASSQDFSAAGNTIYF.

The genes are TRBV5-5 and TRBJ1-2, with 7 positions matching TRBD1. The length of the CDR3 is 18 residues. Per germline, CDR1 SGHKS and CDR2 YYEKEE (reference sequence). The V segment lost 5 bases and the J segment 1 base; nucleotides outside the gene matches: 17. The CDR3 nucleotides are TGTGCCAGCAGGTTACCGTCACAGGGGCTAAGGGTTAACTATGGCTACACCTTC. Its protein product is CASRLPSQGLRVNYGYTF.

The J gene is TRBJ2-3, the V gene TRBV30, with 14 bases fitting TRBD2. The germline V gene has CDR1 GTSNPN and CDR2 SVGIG (reference sequence). The CDR3 runs 15 residues. The V gene end was trimmed by 2 bases and the J gene end by 15 bases; junction bases not matched to a gene: 13. The CDR3 region is CAWSYTGTSGSSGYF. DNA for the CDR3: TGTGCCTGGAGTTACACCGGGACTAGCGGGAGTAGCGGATATTTT.

V is TRBV5-8 and J is TRBJ2-1; D is uncertain. Trimming took 0 bases from V and 4 from J, leaving 17 bases between them. The CDR3 loop spans 17 amino acids. The V gene's germline CDR1 is SGHTS and CDR2 YDEGEE. CDR3 coding DNA: TGTGCCAGCAGCTTGGCGCGACTCCGGATAGATTACAATGAGCAGTTCTTC. Encoded protein: CASSLARLRIDYNEQFF.

This rearrangement joins TRBV7-3 to TRBJ2-2; D remains unclear. Germline CDR1 reads SGHTA; CDR2 reads FQGTGA. Deletions cut 8 bases from V and 4 bases from J, with 8 bases between. The CDR3 sequence is 12 residues long. In DNA form, the CDR3 reads TGTGCCAGCCGGATACCCACCGGGGAGCTGTTTTTT. It encodes CASRIPTGELFF.

The chain employs TRBV20-1 and TRBJ2-1; D is unresolved. The CDR3 has 11 residues. Germline V gene data show CDR1 as DFQATT and CDR2 as SNEGSKA (reference sequence). V lost 0 bases and J lost 9, with 6 bases in between. The CDR3 loop reads CSAREVVEQFF. The DNA for the CDR3 is TGCAGTGCTAGAGAGGTGGTTGAGCAGTTCTTC.

The chain combines TRBV11-1 with TRBJ1-2, with D possibly being TRBD1 (5 bases). The CDR3 is made up of 16 amino acids. Germline V lookup: CDR1 SGHAT, CDR2 FQDESV (reference sequence). V gave up 5 bases and J gave up 0 bases, with 16 bases separating them. CDR3 DNA: TGTGCCAGCAGCCCGGGCAGGGCGGCCGCTAACTATGGCTACACCTTC. Protein: CASSPGRAAANYGYTF.

About this clone itself: This CDR3 is also generated by other DNA sequences in the sample. The chain recombines TRBV10-3 with TRBJ2-5, with 7 nucleotides matching TRBD2. Germline V gene data show CDR1 as ENHRY and CDR2 as SYGVKD. After removal of 6 bases from V and 2 bases from J, the junction contained 3 bases not matched to a gene. This CDR3 contains 13 residues. CDR3 in amino acids: CAIRPREQETQYF. CDR3 sequence (DNA): TGTGCCATCAGGCCGCGGGAGCAAGAGACCCAGTACTTC.

The V gene is TRBV7-8, the J gene TRBJ1-4, with D uncertain. Germline CDR1 SGHVS, CDR2 FQNEAQ. This CDR3 is built from 13 residues. Deletions cut 5 bases from V and 5 bases from J, with 9 bases between. The CDR3 region is CASSVYRNEKLFF. DNA of the CDR3: TGTGCCAGCAGCGTATACAGAAATGAAAAACTGTTTTTT. Variable domain in full (rest from reference TRBV7-8 and TRBJ1-4): GAGVSQSPRYKVAKRGQDVALRCDPISGHVSLFWYQQALGQGPEFLTYFQNEAQLDKSGLPSDRFFAERPEGSVSTLKIQRTQQEDSAVYLCASSVYRNEKLFFGSGTQLSVL.

The chain's CDR3 is CAAPQCAGCEETQYF. The DNA for the CDR3 is TGTGCAGCGCCCCAATGCGCAGGATGTGAAGAGACCCAGTACTTC. This sequence joins TRBV7-6 and TRBJ2-5; D gene uncertain. Germline V gene lookup returns CDR1 SGHVS and CDR2 FNYEAQ. The CDR3 totals 15 residues.

V gene TRBV28 combines with J gene TRBJ2-7; a possible D gene is TRBD2 (5 bases). Germline V gene sequence: CDR1 MDHEN, CDR2 SYDVKM. The CDR3 extends over 16 amino acids. Deletions cut 3 bases from V and 0 bases from J, with 15 bases between. CDR3 protein: CASSFWLARSSYEQYF. In nucleotides, the CDR3 is TGTGCCAGCAGTTTCTGGCTAGCAAGAAGCTCCTACGAGCAGTACTTC.